This paragraph reports one TCR beta chain. What it binds is unknown. TCR beta cDNA libraries had unique molecular identifiers. Each CDR3 protein gets one entry after TCRdb re-called the PCR reads with MiXCR. The top ten hold approximately 5% of the sample, which has around 770,000 distinct CDR3 sequences, 40% to 55% seen once. The data were obtained in a study of post-analysis software for immune sequencing data. Study context: Relapsing-remitting, secondary progressive and progressive-relapsing multiple sclerosis courses were included. General study results and limits: Compared against controls, patients with multiple sclerosis displayed significantly lower normalized Chao1 diversity. Controls had lower frequencies than patients of about 5 TRBV segments, which included TRBV5-6, TRBV5-1 and TRBV20-1.

The CDR3 consists of 13 residues. Trimming left V 0 bases short and J 9 bases short, with 13 bases between. Germline V lookup: CDR1 SGHRS, CDR2 YFSETQ. Sequenced: blood. This TCR was sampled from a girl aged 5 to 17 with multiple sclerosis. The chain has TRBV5-1 and TRBJ2-7; perhaps TRBD1 as D (5 bases). Here the CDR3 reads CASSLEGRQGQYF. The CDR3, as DNA: TGCGCCAGCAGCTTGGAGGGTCGGCAGGGGCAGTACTTC.